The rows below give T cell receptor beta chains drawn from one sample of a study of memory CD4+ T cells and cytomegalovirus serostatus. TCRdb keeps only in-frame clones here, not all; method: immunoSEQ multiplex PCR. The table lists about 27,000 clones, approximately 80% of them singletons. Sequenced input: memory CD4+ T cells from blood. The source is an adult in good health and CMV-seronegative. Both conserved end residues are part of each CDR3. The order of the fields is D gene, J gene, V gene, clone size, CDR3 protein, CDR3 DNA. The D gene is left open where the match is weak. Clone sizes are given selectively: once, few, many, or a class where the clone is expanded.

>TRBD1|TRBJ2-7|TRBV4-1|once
CASSRTAGTGSYEQYF
TGCGCCAGCAGTCGCACAGCCGGGACAGGGTCATACGAGCAGTACTTC
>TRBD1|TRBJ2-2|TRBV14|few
CASSQTGTGIGELFF
TGTGCCAGCAGCCAGACCGGGACAGGGATCGGGGAGCTGTTTTTT
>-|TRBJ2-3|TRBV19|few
CASSRDGPTDTQYF
TGTGCCAGCAGTCGGGACGGGCCCACAGATACGCAGTATTTT
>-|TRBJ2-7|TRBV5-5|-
CASSLLIKVSYEQYF
TGTGCCAGCAGCTTGTTAATTAAAGTATCCTACGAGCAGTACTTC
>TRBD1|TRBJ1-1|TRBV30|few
CAWSVLGQGGVAFF
TGTGCCTGGAGTGTACTTGGACAGGGGGGCGTAGCTTTCTTT
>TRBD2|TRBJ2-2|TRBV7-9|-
CASRKAGGLAVINTGELFF
TGTGCCAGCAGAAAGGCAGGGGGACTAGCGGTCATAAACACCGGGGAGCTGTTTTTT
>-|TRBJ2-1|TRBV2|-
CASRPPYRSNNEQFF
TGTGCCAGCAGGCCTCCTTACCGGTCGAACAATGAGCAGTTCTTC
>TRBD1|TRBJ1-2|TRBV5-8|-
CASSLGDSGRSGYTF
TGTGCCAGCAGCTTGGGGGACAGCGGGAGGAGCGGCTACACCTTC
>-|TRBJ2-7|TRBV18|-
CASSPRAMWGEQYF
TGTGCCAGCTCACCAAGGGCCATGTGGGGCGAGCAGTACTTC
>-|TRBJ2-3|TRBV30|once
CAWKDSRSSSTDTQYF
TGTGCCTGGAAGGACAGCAGATCTTCTAGCACAGATACGCAGTATTTT
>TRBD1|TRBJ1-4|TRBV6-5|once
CASHRQGPNEKLFF
TGTGCCAGCCATAGACAGGGTCCTAATGAAAAACTGTTTTTT
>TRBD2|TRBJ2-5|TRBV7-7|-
CASSLGASGGQETQYF
TGTGCTAGCAGCTTAGGGGCTAGCGGGGGCCAAGAGACCCAGTACTTC
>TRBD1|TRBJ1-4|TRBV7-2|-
CASSLPPGQGAGKLFF
TGTGCCAGCAGCTTACCCCCGGGACAGGGGGCTGGAAAACTGTTTTTT
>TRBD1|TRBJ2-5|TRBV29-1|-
CSVEGDRGWETQYF
TGCAGCGTTGAAGGGGACAGGGGTTGGGAGACCCAGTACTTC
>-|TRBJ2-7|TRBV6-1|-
CASSSSGSGEQYF
TGTGCCAGCAGCTCGTCAGGTTCGGGCGAGCAGTACTTC
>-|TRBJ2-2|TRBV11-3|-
CASSRDSLTGELFF
TGTGCCAGCAGCCGGGACTCCCTCACCGGGGAGCTGTTTTTT